This T cell receptor beta chain was sequenced in a study of T cell responses to AZD1222 COVID-19 vaccine. Findings of the study overall: With dominance at 160-218 and 743-854, vaccine-associated CD4 TCRs spanned spike. Females outnumbered males among donors, who were mostly white British; clonal diversity was possibly underestimated.

This CDR3 is built from 17 residues. V gave up 0 bases and J gave up 2 bases, with 13 bases separating them. CDR1 and CDR2 (germline): LNHNV, YYDKDF (reference sequence). Concerning this clone itself: Its antigen is still unknown.

The protocol was immunoSEQ multiplex PCR, while the TCRdb copy is restricted to in-frame clones and leaves out a portion. Altogether roughly 120,000 clones are present, 88% being singletons, with the ten largest covering around 19%. The V and J genes are TRBV15 and TRBJ2-2; D uncertain. This TCR came from an adult in good health. The input for sequencing was peripheral blood, taken on day 0 of MenACWY control vaccination. The CDR3 nucleotides are TGTGCCACCAGCAGAGATATACGTGACGGCAACACCGGGGAGCTGTTTTTT. Its protein product is CATSRDIRDGNTGELFF.